The next 10 T cell receptor beta chains were all read from a single sample in a study of blood T cells in healthy people across ages. The authors ran a second PCR of 7 to 11 cycles using a sample-barcoded 5' primer and a J-beta primer mix. TCRdb re-analysed the 5' RACE reads in MiXCR, keeping a single row per CDR3 protein. The profile shows 1.5 million to 1.8 million distinct CDR3 sequences, roughly two fifths of them singletons. The source material was blood. These receptors originate from a woman aged 18-35 years in good health.

V usage is TRBV29-1 and J usage is TRBJ1-2, with TRBD1 matching 8 bases. Germline V CDR1 and CDR2: SQVTM, ANQGSEA. The CDR3 runs to 13 residues. The V gene end was trimmed by 3 bases and the J gene end by 7 bases; junction bases not matched to a gene: 7. The CDR3 protein is CSVDRTGQFGYTF. The CDR3 region has the DNA TGCAGCGTTGATCGGACAGGGCAGTTTGGCTACACCTTC.

This clonotype was counted a single time. A read error may account for a junction end that differs from germline. The chain recombines TRBV5-5 with TRBJ1-5; D is uncertain. The CDR3 loop spans 15 amino acids. Per the germline V gene, CDR1 is SGHKS and CDR2 is YYEKEE (reference sequence). This CDR3 reads CVSSRGPRGRQPQHF. CDR3 coding DNA: TGTGTCAGCAGTCGTGGACCTCGTGGACGGCAGCCCCAGCATTTT. The whole variable domain, filled in from reference TRBV5-5 and TRBJ1-5, reads DAGVTQSPTHLIKTRGQQVTLRCSPISGHKSVSWYQQVLGQGPQFIFQYYEKEERGRGNFPDRFSARQFPNYSSELNVNALLLGDSALYLCVSSRGPRGRQPQHFGDGTRLSIL.

This clonotype was counted at least ten times. In DNA form, the CDR3 reads TGTGCCAGCAGCCAAGTTACAGGGAATGAGCAGTTCTTC. Translation gives CASSQVTGNEQFF. This chain uses TRBV3-1 with TRBJ2-1, with D possibly matching TRBD1 (6 bases). The CDR3 runs 13 residues. Trimming shortened V by 1 base and J by 7 bases, and 8 bases separated the two germline ends. Germline CDR1 LGHDT, CDR2 YNNKEL (reference sequence).

This clonotype was seen more than once but under ten times. J is TRBJ1-4 and V is TRBV19; D remains unclear. V was cut by 8 bases and J by 2 bases, with 9 bases left in between. Germline V CDR1 and CDR2: LNHDA, SQIVND (reference sequence). The CDR3 has 13 residues. CDR3 sequence reads: CASAVGTNEKLFF. The CDR3 DNA reads TGTGCCAGTGCCGTGGGGACTAATGAAAAACTGTTTTTT.

V is TRBV11-2 and J is TRBJ2-1, with 9 bases identical to TRBD2. The V gene's germline CDR1 is SGHAT and CDR2 FQNNGV. V gave up 6 bases and J gave up 3 bases; unmatched junction bases: 6. The length of the CDR3 is 15 residues. CDR3 in amino acids: CASRSVAGVYNEQFF. The CDR3 nucleotides read TGTGCCAGCAGGAGCGTAGCGGGAGTCTACAATGAGCAGTTCTTC.

CDR3 DNA sequence: TGCAGTGCTACCAAAAGATTTAGCAATCAGCCCCAGCATTTT. Its translation is CSATKRFSNQPQHF. The gene calls are TRBV20-1 and TRBJ1-5; D gene ambiguous. CDR3 length equals 14 residues. Per germline, CDR1 DFQATT and CDR2 SNEGSKA (reference sequence). V lost 4 bases and J 0 bases, leaving 10 bases between the germline ends.

The CDR3 loop is CASSHRTGAGSFF. CDR3 DNA sequence: TGCGCCAGCAGCCACCGAACAGGGGCCGGATCTTTCTTT. V gene TRBV4-1 combines with J gene TRBJ1-1; 7 bases agree with TRBD1. Trimming took 3 bases from V and 12 from J; bases not matched to a gene: 10. This CDR3 has 13 residues. Germline loops: CDR1 MGHRA, CDR2 YSYEKL.

The genes are TRBV27 and TRBJ2-3; D uncertain. Germline lookup yields CDR1 MNHEY and CDR2 SMNVEV (reference sequence). V lost 2 bases and J lost 4, with 13 bases in between. This CDR3 is built from 15 residues. Written as DNA, the CDR3 is TGTGCCAGCAGTTTAGGGCTCACTCCGGCAGATACGCAGTATTTT. It translates to CASSLGLTPADTQYF.

The genes are TRBV13 and TRBJ1-1, with D hard to call. CDR3 size: 14 residues. V was pared by 2 bases and J by 4 bases, with 11 bases between. Germline V gives CDR1 PRHDT, CDR2 FYEKMQ (reference sequence). CDR3 residues: CASSLSSGSTEAFF. DNA of the CDR3: TGTGCCAGCAGCTTATCTTCAGGCAGCACTGAAGCTTTCTTT.

The V gene is TRBV11-2, the J gene TRBJ2-5; weak D call: TRBD2 (6 bases). With 2 bases removed from V and 4 bases from J, the gap between germline ends came to 11 bases. The CDR3 runs 14 residues. Germline CDR1 is SGHAT and CDR2 is FQNNGV. The CDR3 region is CASSLYRGIETQYF. The CDR3 nucleotides read TGTGCCAGCAGCTTATATCGCGGGATAGAGACCCAGTACTTC.